The 30 T cell receptor beta chains in this list originate from one sample, sequenced in a study of blood T cells in healthy people across ages. Combining a sample-barcoded 5' primer with a J-beta primer mix, a second PCR ran for roughly 7 to 12 cycles. TCRdb re-called the 5' RACE reads with MiXCR, one entry per CDR3 protein. The sample records 700,000 to 950,000 distinct CDR3 sequences, roughly 50% being singletons. The sequencing input was blood. The receptors originated from a young man in good health.

The rearrangement joins TRBV19 to TRBJ2-5, with D tentatively TRBD1 or TRBD2 (5 bases each). The end of the DNA aligns better with TRBJ2-7, so the J call may be wrong. The germline CDR1 and CDR2 sequences are LNHDA and SQIVND (reference sequence). CDR3 length: 15 residues. Here the CDR3 DNA reads TGTGCCAGTAGTTCCCGGGACGCCGTATTCTACGAGCAGTACTTC. This translates into CASSSRDAVFYEQYF.

This clonotype was seen only a few times. V usage is TRBV9 and J usage is TRBJ2-1, with 9 nucleotides matching TRBD2. V was pared by 0 bases and J by 7 bases, with 8 bases of the junction left unmatched. The CDR3 contains 16 residues. Germline CDR1 and CDR2: SGDLS and YYNGEE. CDR3: CASSVEVAGARNEQFF. The DNA of the CDR3 is TGTGCCAGCAGCGTAGAGGTAGCGGGAGCGAGGAATGAGCAGTTCTTC.

This clonotype occurred a few times. The CDR3 DNA follows: TGCAGCGTTGGAACGAGCTCCTACAATGAGCAGTTCTTC. It is translated as CSVGTSSYNEQFF. The rearrangement joins TRBV29-1 to TRBJ2-1; D gene unclear. Per germline, CDR1 SQVTM and CDR2 ANQGSEA. The CDR3 covers 13 residues. The V end was cut by 4 bases, the J end by 0 bases, with 7 bases between.

V is TRBV7-9 and J is TRBJ1-5, with a weak D call TRBD1 (5 bases). This CDR3 has 13 residues. Trimming left V 5 bases short and J 6 bases short, with 11 bases between. Germline V CDR1 and CDR2: SEHNR, FQNEAQ (reference sequence). The CDR3 loop is CASSPEGSQPQHF. CDR3 coding DNA: TGTGCCAGCAGCCCCGAGGGGTCTCAGCCCCAGCATTTT.

This clonotype came up once. V is TRBV20-1 and J is TRBJ2-3; maybe TRBD2 (6 bases). The CDR3 has 14 residues. V lost 5 bases and J 0 bases, leaving 12 bases between the germline ends. Germline lookup yields CDR1 DFQATT and CDR2 SNEGSKA (reference sequence). The CDR3 coding sequence is TGCAGTGCTTGGGCGGGAAGGAGCACAGATACGCAGTATTTT. This codes for CSAWAGRSTDTQYF.

The chain joins TRBV7-9 to TRBJ1-6; 7 bases fit TRBD1. The CDR3 extends over 14 amino acids. The germline gives CDR1 SEHNR, CDR2 FQNEAQ (reference sequence). V lost 5 bases, J lost 6 bases, and 4 bases stayed unmatched. The CDR3 DNA reads TGTGCCAGCAGCAGCCAGGGGGGTAATTCACCCCTCCACTTT. Amino acids: CASSSQGGNSPLHF. Together with reference TRBV7-9 and TRBJ1-6, the CDR3 gives the full variable domain: DTGVSQNPRHKITKRGQNVTFRCDPISEHNRLYWYRQTLGQGPEFLTYFQNEAQLEKSRLLSDRFSAERPKGSFSTLEIQRTEQGDSAMYLCASSSQGGNSPLHFGNGTRLTVT.

V is TRBV13 and J is TRBJ2-7; the D is unclear. CDR3 size: 13 residues. The germline V gene encodes CDR1 PRHDT and CDR2 FYEKMQ (reference sequence). V was cut by 1 base and J by 7 bases, with 11 bases left in between. The CDR3 protein is CASSLDSRAEQYF. CDR3 coding DNA: TGTGCCAGCAGCTTAGATTCCCGCGCGGAGCAGTACTTC. Full variable domain (remainder filled in from reference TRBV13 and TRBJ2-7): AAGVIQSPRHLIKEKRETATLKCYPIPRHDTVYWYQQGPGQDPQFLISFYEKMQSDKGSIPDRFSAQQFSDYHSELNMSSLELGDSALYFCASSLDSRAEQYFGPGTRLTVT.

The chain is built from TRBV20-1 and TRBJ1-1; D possibly corresponds to TRBD1 (5 bases). This CDR3 is 13 amino acids long. CDR1 is DFQATT and CDR2 is SNEGSKA in the germline V gene (reference sequence). V was shortened by 0 bases and J by 5 bases, with 10 bases between the two germline ends. This CDR3 is CSARDFRGTEAFF. CDR3 in DNA: TGCAGTGCTAGAGATTTCCGGGGGACTGAAGCTTTCTTT.

About this clonotype itself: The junction shows a germline mismatch at one end, possibly a read error. V gene TRBV7-2 combines with J gene TRBJ2-4; 8 positions agree with TRBD1. CDR1 SGHTA and CDR2 FQGNSA come from the germline V gene. The CDR3 consists of 15 residues. The CDR3 DNA reads TGTGTCAGCAGCTCAGCTGGACAGGGTGGAAACATTCAGTACTTC. Translation gives CVSSSAGQGGNIQYF.

The V gene is TRBV20-1, the J gene TRBJ1-1; TRBD1 matches at 7 bases. Germline assignment: CDR1 DFQATT and CDR2 SNEGSKA (reference sequence). V lost 6 bases to trimming and J lost 5 bases; unmatched junction nucleotides: 15. CDR3 size: 15 residues. The CDR3 loop is CSAANPQGLGTEAFF. The CDR3 DNA reads as TGCAGTGCCGCGAACCCACAGGGGTTGGGTACTGAAGCTTTCTTT.

V usage is TRBV7-2 and J usage is TRBJ1-2; 7 bases line up with TRBD1. Losses at the gene ends were 1 base for V and 4 bases for J; bases not matched to a gene: 9. Per germline, CDR1 SGHTA and CDR2 FQGNSA. The CDR3 runs to 16 residues. The CDR3 here is CASSLVSVTGTYGYTF. CDR3 DNA sequence: TGTGCCAGCAGCTTAGTGAGCGTGACAGGGACCTATGGCTACACCTTC.

V usage is TRBV20-1 and J usage is TRBJ2-7, with D possibly TRBD2 on 5 matching bases. In germline, CDR1 is DFQATT, CDR2 SNEGSKA (reference sequence). V lost 5 bases, J lost 1 base, and 15 bases lay in between. The length of the CDR3 is 14 residues. CDR3 nucleotide sequence: TGCAGTGCTCCGCGGGCAGGCCATTCCTACGAGCAGTACTTC. As protein: CSAPRAGHSYEQYF.

The chain carries TRBV2 and TRBJ2-3; D gene uncertain. Germline V gives CDR1 SNHLY, CDR2 FYNNEI. The CDR3 is made up of 13 amino acids. Trimming took 3 bases from V and 6 from J, leaving 10 bases between them. The CDR3 protein is CASSEGWRDTQYF. DNA of the CDR3: TGTGCCAGCAGTGAGGGGTGGCGGGATACGCAGTATTTT.

The genes are TRBV30 and TRBJ2-1; 10 nucleotides agree with TRBD2. The V segment lost 2 bases and the J segment 8 bases; nucleotides outside the gene matches: 9. Germline CDR1 GTSNPN, CDR2 SVGIG (reference sequence). The CDR3 consists of 15 residues. The CDR3 spells CAWSLTSGVVDEQFF. CDR3 DNA sequence: TGTGCCTGGAGTCTCACTAGCGGGGTCGTCGATGAGCAGTTCTTC.

Only a few counts were recorded for this clonotype. CDR3 DNA sequence: TGCGCCAGCAGCCGAGACGGACAGGGGGCCGGGGAGCAGTACTTC. It codes for CASSRDGQGAGEQYF. The chain is built from TRBV4-3 and TRBJ2-7, with 11 bases identical to TRBD1. Losses at the gene ends were 4 bases for V and 7 bases for J; bases not matched to a gene: 9. The length of the CDR3 is 15 residues. Germline values: CDR1 LGHNA, CDR2 YSLEER.

This clonotype was seen more than once but under ten times. The rearrangement links TRBV7-2 to TRBJ2-7; D remains unclear. Trimming took off 5 bases at V and 4 bases at J, with 21 bases between the two ends. This CDR3 spans 16 amino acids. Germline values: CDR1 SGHTA, CDR2 FQGNSA. The CDR3 reads CASSRVADPMAYEQYF. The CDR3 region has the DNA TGTGCCAGCAGCCGAGTTGCGGACCCGATGGCTTACGAGCAGTACTTC.

J is TRBJ2-4 and V is TRBV7-2; D call uncertain. The CDR3 runs 13 residues. V was cut by 4 bases and J by 13 bases, with 17 bases left in between. Germline values: CDR1 SGHTA, CDR2 FQGNSA. The CDR3: CASSSLGYNEQYF. CDR3 DNA: TGTGCCAGCAGCTCTCTGGGATACAATGAGCAGTACTTC.

The chain uses TRBV3-1 and TRBJ1-5; a possible D gene is TRBD1 (6 bases). The CDR3 has 12 amino acids. The V gene lost 4 bases and the J gene lost 15 bases, with 16 bases spanning the gap. CDR1 and CDR2 from the germline V gene are LGHDT and YNNKEL (reference sequence). CDR3 nucleotide sequence: TGTGCCAGCAGCCGCTTCGGGGGGCTTTTGCATTTT. Translation gives CASSRFGGLLHF.

This clonotype has just a few counts. This sequence joins TRBV12-3 or TRBV12-4 and TRBJ2-1, with no clear D. This CDR3 is 13 amino acids long. V was clipped by 3 bases and J by 5 bases, with 8 bases between them. CDR3 in amino acids: CASSFPPDNEQFF. The CDR3 bases are TGTGCCAGCAGTTTCCCCCCGGACAATGAGCAGTTCTTC.

The chain uses TRBV10-3 and TRBJ2-1; no clear D gene. The CDR3 consists of 14 residues. V gave up 1 base and J gave up 7 bases, with 11 bases separating them. The germline V gene has CDR1 ENHRY and CDR2 SYGVKD. CDR3 nucleotides: TGTGCCATCAGTGAGTACTCAAGAGAAAATGAGCAGTTCTTC. Amino acids: CAISEYSRENEQFF.

The genes are TRBV7-2 and TRBJ2-3, with D hard to call. Germline V gives CDR1 SGHTA, CDR2 FQGNSA. V was pared by 0 bases and J by 4 bases, with 8 bases between. The CDR3 is 14 amino acids. The CDR3 DNA follows: TGTGCCAGCAGCTTAGCAGAGTTAGCAGATACGCAGTATTTT. Its protein is CASSLAELADTQYF.

The rearrangement joins TRBV3-1 to TRBJ2-4; D is perhaps TRBD2 (7 bases). With the DNA end fitting TRBJ2-7 better, the J assignment may be wrong. Germline V CDR1 and CDR2: LGHDT, YNNKEL (reference sequence). The CDR3 totals 17 residues. CDR3 nucleotide sequence: TGTGCCAGCAGCCAAGTGAACAGGGAGGGCGGTGAGGACGAGCAGTACTTC. Encoded protein: CASSQVNREGGEDEQYF.

The rearrangement uses TRBV5-1 and TRBJ2-7, with TRBD2 as a possible D gene (6 bases). This CDR3 is built from 13 residues. Germline V gives CDR1 SGHRS, CDR2 YFSETQ. The V end lost 2 bases, the J end lost 6 bases, and 12 bases lay between the germline ends. The CDR3 nucleotides read TGCGCCAGCAGCTTTTCGGGAGAGGGCGAGCAGTACTTC. Its translation is CASSFSGEGEQYF.

This clonotype was seen only a few times. V usage is TRBV14 and J usage is TRBJ2-4; no clear D gene. Germline CDR1 SGHDN, CDR2 FVKESK. The CDR3 is 14 amino acids. Trimming stripped 3 bases from V and 3 bases from J, with 9 bases between. DNA for the CDR3: TGTGCCAGCAGCCAGAGATCCGGCAAAAACATTCAGTACTTC. It is translated as CASSQRSGKNIQYF.

The V call is TRBV20-1, the J call TRBJ2-7; 7 nucleotides match TRBD1. Trimming at V came to 6 bases and at J to 3 bases, leaving 14 bases not matched to a gene. The CDR3 is 15 residues long. The germline V gene encodes CDR1 DFQATT and CDR2 SNEGSKA (reference sequence). CDR3 bases: TGCAGTGCCAATAAAAGGGGCAGGGGGATCTACGAGCAGTACTTC. It codes for CSANKRGRGIYEQYF.

The chain is built from TRBV3-1 and TRBJ2-7; 7 bases fit TRBD1. The germline V gene has CDR1 LGHDT and CDR2 YNNKEL (reference sequence). The CDR3 length is 19 residues. Trimming removed 0 bases from V and 3 bases from J; junction bases left unmatched: 17. The CDR3 DNA sequence: TGTGCCAGCAGCCAAGATCTCCTAAACCCCCGGGACAGAGACTACGAGCAGTACTTC. Its protein is CASSQDLLNPRDRDYEQYF.

The V gene is TRBV7-9, the J gene TRBJ1-2; D perhaps matches TRBD1 (6 bases). Trimming shortened V by 5 bases and J by 11 bases, and 15 bases separated the two germline ends. CDR3 size: 12 residues. The germline gives CDR1 SEHNR, CDR2 FQNEAQ (reference sequence). The chain's CDR3 is CASSAYRDLYTF. The DNA of the CDR3 is TGTGCCAGCAGCGCTTACAGGGACTTGTACACCTTC. The variable domain in full, completed from reference TRBV7-9 and TRBJ1-2, reads DTGVSQNPRHKITKRGQNVTFRCDPISEHNRLYWYRQTLGQGPEFLTYFQNEAQLEKSRLLSDRFSAERPKGSFSTLEIQRTEQGDSAMYLCASSAYRDLYTFGSGTRLTVV.

At least ten counts were recorded for this clonotype. The chain carries TRBV3-1 and TRBJ1-6; D is unresolved. CDR1 and CDR2 from the germline V gene are LGHDT and YNNKEL (reference sequence). V shed 1 base and J shed 8 bases, with 9 bases lying between them. The CDR3 runs to 14 residues. The CDR3 bases are TGTGCCAGCAGCCAAGGGGATGGGGATTCACCCCTCCACTTT. Its protein product is CASSQGDGDSPLHF.

This clonotype was picked up one time. The gene calls are TRBV6-6 and TRBJ2-3; a possible D gene is TRBD1 (6 bases). V was clipped by 0 bases and J by 7 bases, with 11 bases between them. The germline V gene encodes CDR1 MNHNY and CDR2 SVGAGI (reference sequence). The CDR3 has 14 amino acids. CDR3: CASSYSGAIYTQYF. CDR3 nucleotide sequence: TGTGCCAGCAGTTACTCGGGGGCGATCTATACGCAGTATTTT.

This clonotype was seen a single time. V and J are TRBV28 and TRBJ2-5; no firm D call. Trimming removed 7 bases at V and 4 bases at J, with 10 bases between. The CDR3 runs to 12 residues. Germline V gene lookup returns CDR1 MDHEN and CDR2 SYDVKM. This CDR3 reads CASNIGRETQYF. The CDR3, as DNA: TGTGCCAGCAATATAGGGCGAGAGACCCAGTACTTC.